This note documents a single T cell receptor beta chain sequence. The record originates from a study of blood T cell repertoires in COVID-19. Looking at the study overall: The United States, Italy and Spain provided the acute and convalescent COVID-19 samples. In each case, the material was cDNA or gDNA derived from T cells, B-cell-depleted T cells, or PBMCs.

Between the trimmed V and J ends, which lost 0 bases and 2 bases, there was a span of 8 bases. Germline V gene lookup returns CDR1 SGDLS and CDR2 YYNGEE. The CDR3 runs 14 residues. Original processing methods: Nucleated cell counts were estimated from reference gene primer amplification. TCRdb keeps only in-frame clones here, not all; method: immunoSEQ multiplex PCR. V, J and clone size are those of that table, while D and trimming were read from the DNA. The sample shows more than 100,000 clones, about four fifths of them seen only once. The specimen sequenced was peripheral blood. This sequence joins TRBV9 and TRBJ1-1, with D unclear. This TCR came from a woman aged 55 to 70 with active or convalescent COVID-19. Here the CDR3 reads CASSVVEGNTEAFF. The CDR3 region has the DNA TGTGCCAGCAGCGTAGTAGAGGGAAACACTGAAGCTTTCTTT.